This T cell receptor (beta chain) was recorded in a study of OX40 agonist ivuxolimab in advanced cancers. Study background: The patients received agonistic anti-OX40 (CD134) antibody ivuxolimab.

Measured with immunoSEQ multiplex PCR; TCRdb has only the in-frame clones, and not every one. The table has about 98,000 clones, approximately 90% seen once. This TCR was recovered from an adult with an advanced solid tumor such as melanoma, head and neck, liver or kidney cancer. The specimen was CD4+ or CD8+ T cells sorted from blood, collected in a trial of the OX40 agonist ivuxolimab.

CDR3 residues: CSVEGLAGGQVDTQYF. The CDR3 DNA reads TGCAGCGTTGAAGGCTTAGCGGGGGGGCAGGTAGATACGCAGTATTTT. The chain joins TRBV29-1 to TRBJ2-3; 11 nucleotides line up with TRBD2. Germline values: CDR1 SQVTM, CDR2 ANQGSEA. V shed 1 base and J 5 bases; nucleotides not matched to a gene: 8. The CDR3 has 16 amino acids.